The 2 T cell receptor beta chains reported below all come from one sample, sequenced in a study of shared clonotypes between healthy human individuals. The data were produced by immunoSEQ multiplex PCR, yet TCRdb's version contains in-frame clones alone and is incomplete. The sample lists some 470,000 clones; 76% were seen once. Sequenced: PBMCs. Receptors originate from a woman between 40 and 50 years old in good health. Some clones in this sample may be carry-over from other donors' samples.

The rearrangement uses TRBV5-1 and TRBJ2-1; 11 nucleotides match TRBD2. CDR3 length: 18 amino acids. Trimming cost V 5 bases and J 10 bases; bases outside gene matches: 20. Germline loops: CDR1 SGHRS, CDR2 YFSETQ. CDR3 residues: CASSFASDGSGRAGEQFF. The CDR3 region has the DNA TGCGCCAGCAGTTTTGCCTCGGACGGTAGCGGGAGGGCCGGCGAGCAGTTCTTC.

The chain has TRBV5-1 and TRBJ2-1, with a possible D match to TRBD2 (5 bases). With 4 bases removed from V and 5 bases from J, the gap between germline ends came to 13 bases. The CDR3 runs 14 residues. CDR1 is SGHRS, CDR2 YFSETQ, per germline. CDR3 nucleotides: TGCGCCAGCAGCCTCAGCGCGGGTGACAATGAGCAGTTCTTC. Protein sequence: CASSLSAGDNEQFF.